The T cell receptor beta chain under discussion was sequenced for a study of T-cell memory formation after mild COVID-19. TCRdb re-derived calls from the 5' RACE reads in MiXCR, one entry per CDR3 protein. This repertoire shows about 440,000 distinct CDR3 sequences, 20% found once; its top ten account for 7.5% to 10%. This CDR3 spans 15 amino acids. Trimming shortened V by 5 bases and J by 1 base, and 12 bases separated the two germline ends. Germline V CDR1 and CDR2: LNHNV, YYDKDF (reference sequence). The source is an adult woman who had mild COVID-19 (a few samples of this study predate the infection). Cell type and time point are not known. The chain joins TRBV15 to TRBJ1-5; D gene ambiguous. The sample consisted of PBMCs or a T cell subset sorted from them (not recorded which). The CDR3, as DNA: TGTGCCACCAGCTTCGGACGGTTAAGCAATCAGCCCCAGCATTTT. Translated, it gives CATSFGRLSNQPQHF.